The T cell receptor (beta chain) under discussion was sequenced for a study of blood T cell repertoires in COVID-19. Study as a whole: Sites in the United States, Italy and Spain provided acute and convalescent COVID-19 samples.

In the study's own analysis: From reference gene primer amplification, estimates of nucleated cell counts were derived. The protocol was immunoSEQ multiplex PCR, while the TCRdb copy is restricted to in-frame clones and leaves out a portion. V, J and clone size reflect that table, while D and trimming were determined from the DNA. This table holds 150,000 to 200,000 clones, approximately 90% found once. The CDR3 has 17 residues. Germline V CDR1 and CDR2: LGHNA, YSLEER. The V segment lost 0 bases and the J segment 6 bases; nucleotides outside the gene matches: 12. The chain employs TRBV4-3 and TRBJ1-2; 8 bases line up with TRBD1. Sequenced material: peripheral blood. The sequence derives from a woman aged 45-65 years with acute or convalescent COVID-19. The CDR3 DNA is TGCGCCAGCAGCCAAGATTATCCAGGGGGCGCCTGGGATGGCTACACCTTC. Its protein product is CASSQDYPGGAWDGYTF.